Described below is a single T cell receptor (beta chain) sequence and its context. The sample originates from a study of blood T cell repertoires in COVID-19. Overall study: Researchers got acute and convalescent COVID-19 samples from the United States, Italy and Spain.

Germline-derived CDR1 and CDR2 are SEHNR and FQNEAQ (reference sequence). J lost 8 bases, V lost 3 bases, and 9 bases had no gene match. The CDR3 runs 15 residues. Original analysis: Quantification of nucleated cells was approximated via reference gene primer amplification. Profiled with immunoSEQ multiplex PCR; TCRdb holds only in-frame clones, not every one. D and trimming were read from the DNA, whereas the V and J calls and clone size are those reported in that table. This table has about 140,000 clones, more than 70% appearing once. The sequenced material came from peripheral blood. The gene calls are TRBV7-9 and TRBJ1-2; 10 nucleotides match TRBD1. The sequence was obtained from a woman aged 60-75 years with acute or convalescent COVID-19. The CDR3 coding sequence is TGTGCCAGCAGCTTGACAGGGGGCGCGGGTGTCGGCTACACCTTC. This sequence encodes CASSLTGGAGVGYTF.